These 8 T cell receptor beta chains share one sample of origin, sequenced in a study of T-cell reconstitution after alpha-beta-depleted transplantation in children. Preparation of the TCRbeta library involved a method that used unique molecular identifiers. TCRdb analysed the PCR reads with MiXCR anew, one entry per CDR3 protein. This table holds around 680,000 distinct CDR3 sequences, approximately 16% found once. Sequenced here: PBMCs from the stem cell graft donor, sampled from the stem cell graft. These TCRs come from a human donor who donated a stem cell graft to a child with acute myeloid leukemia.

This clonotype was observed a few times. The CDR3 reads CASSTRQNEAFF. Here the CDR3 DNA reads TGTGCCAGCAGCACTCGACAGAATGAAGCTTTCTTT. The chain employs TRBV7-9 and TRBJ1-1; D is perhaps TRBD1 (5 bases). CDR3 size: 12 residues. Germline V CDR1 and CDR2: SEHNR, FQNEAQ (reference sequence). V was clipped by 5 bases and J by 7 bases, with 11 bases between them.

In this sample, this clonotype turned up many times. The chain uses TRBV7-2 and TRBJ1-2; D unclear. The germline V and J ends were trimmed by 1 base and 3 bases, with 12 bases remaining between them. Germline lookup yields CDR1 SGHTA and CDR2 FQGNSA. This CDR3 has 15 amino acids. CDR3 sequence reads: CASSLGMADDYGYTF. CDR3 bases: TGTGCCAGCAGCTTAGGAATGGCAGATGACTATGGCTACACCTTC.

This clonotype was recorded at least ten times. This chain joins TRBV7-2 and TRBJ1-2; weak D call: TRBD1 (5 bases). In germline, CDR1 is SGHTA, CDR2 FQGNSA. The CDR3 is 12 residues long. With 3 bases removed from V and 5 bases from J, the gap between germline ends came to 7 bases. CDR3 sequence: CASSFPGYGYTF. CDR3 sequence (DNA): TGTGCCAGCAGCTTCCCAGGGTATGGCTACACCTTC.

This clonotype was found many times. The chain has TRBV29-1 and TRBJ2-1, with TRBD1 as a possible D gene (6 bases). CDR1 SQVTM and CDR2 ANQGSEA come from the germline V gene. The ends were cut back, 4 bases at V and 7 bases at J, with 14 bases in the middle. This CDR3 is built from 13 residues. CDR3 coding DNA: TGCAGCGTTGCTCGGACAGAGGCTAATGAGCAGTTCTTC. Amino acids: CSVARTEANEQFF.

The gene calls are TRBV20-1 and TRBJ1-1; D is ambiguous. The germline V gene encodes CDR1 DFQATT and CDR2 SNEGSKA (reference sequence). The CDR3 has 14 amino acids. V gave up 4 bases and J gave up 1 base, with 13 bases separating them. CDR3: CSAKHPGKNTEAFF. As DNA, the CDR3 is TGCAGTGCTAAACATCCCGGCAAGAACACTGAAGCTTTCTTT.

The chain carries TRBV7-9 and TRBJ2-7, with a tentative D call TRBD1 (6 bases). The V and J ends lost 1 base and 1 base respectively, with 8 bases between them. Per germline, CDR1 SEHNR and CDR2 FQNEAQ (reference sequence). This CDR3 spans 14 amino acids. The CDR3 sequence is CASSLDGQSYEQYV. DNA of the CDR3: TGTGCCAGCAGCTTAGACGGACAGTCCTACGAGCAGTACGTC.

At least ten counts were recorded for this clonotype. This rearrangement joins TRBV5-6 to TRBJ1-1; D uncertain. Germline-derived CDR1 and CDR2 are SGHDT and YYEEEE. This CDR3 comprises 14 residues. V shed 2 bases and J shed 4 bases, with 12 bases lying between them. CDR3 DNA: TGTGCCAGCAGCTTCGGCCAGCTACCCACTGAAGCTTTCTTT. Translation gives CASSFGQLPTEAFF.

This clonotype was seen ten or more times. J is TRBJ1-1 and V is TRBV29-1; tentative D call: TRBD1 (5 bases). V was clipped by 0 bases and J by 1 base, with 18 bases between them. Looked up from germline, CDR1 is SQVTM and CDR2 is ANQGSEA. There are 17 residues in the CDR3. CDR3 sequence (DNA): TGCAGCGTTGAAGAAAAGCCTATCGCGGGGCGGAACACTGAAGCTTTCTTT. This codes for CSVEEKPIAGRNTEAFF.